One T cell receptor (beta chain) is described in this entry. Germline CDR1 LGHDT, CDR2 YNNKEL (reference sequence). The CDR3 length is 13 residues. Trimming cost V 3 bases and J 6 bases, with 11 bases left between them. This record belongs to a study of blood T cell repertoires in COVID-19. Turning to the study itself: Sources were T cells, B-cell-depleted T cells, or PBMCs; the material itself was cDNA or gDNA.

In the authors' methods: From reference gene primer amplification, estimates of nucleated cell counts were derived. Some clones are missing from TCRdb's copy, which holds only in-frame ones; the method was immunoSEQ multiplex PCR. The V and J calls and clone size were taken over from that table, and D and trimming were inferred from the DNA. This sample yields around 250,000 clones, of which more than 85% are seen a single time; about 7.1% belongs to the top ten. Sequenced input: peripheral blood. The chain carries TRBV3-1 (or the pseudogene TRBV3-2) and TRBJ1-2; no clear D gene. This receptor was taken from a woman aged 70-85 years with active or convalescent COVID-19. CDR3 nucleotides: TGTGCCAGCAGCCAGGACTACACGGATGGCTACACCTTC. Translation: CASSQDYTDGYTF.